This T cell receptor (beta chain) was recorded in a study of cytomegalovirus exposure and HLA in healthy donors. The PCR had 60 Vbeta and 13 Jbeta primers. The assay was immunoSEQ multiplex PCR, and TCRdb's table has in-frame clones only and misses some. Here the sample spans tens of thousands of clones, 60% to 70% being singletons. This TCR was recovered from a man aged 45-60 years in good health and CMV-seropositive. Sequencing used PBMCs.

The CDR3 nucleotides are TGTGCCACCAGCAGAGAAAAGGGGGCGGGAGAGCAGTACTTC. Encoded protein: CATSREKGAGEQYF. V usage is TRBV15 and J usage is TRBJ2-7; TRBD1 is a possible D gene (7 bases). The V end lost 0 bases, the J end lost 7 bases, and 13 bases lay between the germline ends. The CDR3 loop spans 14 amino acids. CDR1 and CDR2 (germline): LNHNV, YYDKDF (reference sequence).